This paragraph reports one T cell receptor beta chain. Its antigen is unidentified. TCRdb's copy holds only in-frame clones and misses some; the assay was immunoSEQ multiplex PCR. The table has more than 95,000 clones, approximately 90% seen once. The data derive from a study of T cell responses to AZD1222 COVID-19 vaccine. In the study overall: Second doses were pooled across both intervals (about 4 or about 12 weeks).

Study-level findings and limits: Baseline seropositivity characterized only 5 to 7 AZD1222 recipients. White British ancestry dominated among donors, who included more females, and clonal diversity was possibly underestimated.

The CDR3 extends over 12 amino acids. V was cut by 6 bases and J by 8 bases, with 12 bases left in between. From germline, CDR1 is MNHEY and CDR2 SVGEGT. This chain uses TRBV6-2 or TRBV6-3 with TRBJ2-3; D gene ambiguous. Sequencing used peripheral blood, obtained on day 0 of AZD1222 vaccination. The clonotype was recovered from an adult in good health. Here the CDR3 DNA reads TGTGCCAGCAGCCTCATAATGGGTACGCAGTATTTT. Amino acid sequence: CASSLIMGTQYF.